This TCR beta chain was captured in a study of Graves' ophthalmopathy and Graves' hyperthyroidism. RNA transcripts provided the template for amplifying TCR beta CDR3 regions. Second-round multiplex PCR came after a first-round RT-PCR that employed HTBI primers. Each CDR3 protein is one row after TCRdb ran MiXCR on the multiplex PCR reads. The profile covers around 1.1 million distinct CDR3 sequences, with about 40% appearing a single time and more than 9.5% taken by the ten largest. This CDR3 region has 11 residues. Germline CDR1 MGHRA, CDR2 YSYEKL. V shed 3 bases and J shed 6 bases, with 6 bases lying between them.

The sequence was collected from an adult man with Graves' hyperthyroidism. Material for sequencing was peripheral blood or thyroid tissue (not recorded which). V usage is TRBV4-1 and J usage is TRBJ2-7; D is unresolved. Written as DNA, the CDR3 is TGCGCCAGCAGCCATTATACCGAGCAGTACTTC. This translates into CASSHYTEQYF.